A single sample gave rise to the 18 T cell receptor beta chains below, sequenced in a study of Ad26.COV2.S vaccination and SARS-CoV-2 variants. Profiled with immunoSEQ multiplex PCR; TCRdb holds only in-frame clones, not every one. The sample has approximately 350,000 clones, roughly 87% seen once. Stated treatment: roughly 18 received Ad26.COV2.S at low or high dose, single or two shots; 5 received placebo; per-sample allocation not given. Collection of samples fell on day 63 after the first vaccine or placebo injection. Source: peripheral blood, taken in a trial of Ad26.COV2.S vaccine versus placebo. These receptors were collected from a person aged 18-60 years who received the Ad26.COV2.S COVID-19 vaccine or a placebo.

J is TRBJ2-3 and V is TRBV7-9, with D perhaps matching TRBD1 (6 bases). This CDR3 has 15 residues. Germline V gives CDR1 SEHNR, CDR2 FQNEAQ (reference sequence). V dropped 1 base and J dropped 2 bases, with 10 bases sitting between them. CDR3 protein: CASSLGTGHTDTQYF. The CDR3 DNA is TGTGCCAGCAGCTTAGGGACGGGACACACAGATACGCAGTATTTT.

The rearrangement joins TRBV7-3 to TRBJ2-3, with D possibly called TRBD1 or TRBD2 (5 bases each). The ends were cut back, 5 bases at V and 3 bases at J, with 15 bases in the middle. Germline V gives CDR1 SGHTA, CDR2 FQGTGA. The CDR3 totals 15 residues. The CDR3 nucleotides are TGTGCCAGCAGCCCTTCTCGGGACCGGACAGATACGCAGTATTTT. Its translation is CASSPSRDRTDTQYF.

This rearrangement joins TRBV6-1 to TRBJ1-4; 8 bases line up with TRBD1. Trimming took 4 bases from V and 3 from J; bases not matched to a gene: 13. The germline V gene encodes CDR1 MNHNS and CDR2 SASEGT. CDR3 length: 18 amino acids. This chain's CDR3 is CASSAIWTGFGSNEKLFF. In DNA form, the CDR3 reads TGTGCCAGCAGTGCTATATGGACAGGGTTTGGTTCTAATGAAAAACTGTTTTTT.

Comment on this clone: Germline is not matched at one junction end, which may reflect a read error. The chain is built from TRBV7-7 and TRBJ1-1; 8 bases line up with TRBD1. The germline V gene has CDR1 SSHAT and CDR2 FNYEAQ (reference sequence). This CDR3 contains 13 residues. For the CDR3, the DNA is TGTGCTAGCAGCAAGGACAGGGTGTCTGAAGCTTTCTTT. This sequence encodes CASSKDRVSEAFF.

Regarding this clone: The sample holds other DNA sequences that translate to the same CDR3. V and J are TRBV9 and TRBJ1-1, with D maybe TRBD1 (5 bases). Trimming left V 0 bases short and J 5 bases short, with 8 bases between. Germline values: CDR1 SGDLS, CDR2 YYNGEE. The CDR3 spans 13 residues. The CDR3 bases are TGTGCCAGCAGCGTAGGGGGCTCAACTGAAGCTTTCTTT. Translation: CASSVGGSTEAFF. The entire variable domain, with the rest obtained from reference TRBV9 and TRBJ1-1, is as follows: DSGVTQTPKHLITATGQRVTLRCSPRSGDLSVYWYQQSLDQGLQFLIQYYNGEERAKGNILERFSAQQFPDLHSELNLSSLELGDSALYFCASSVGGSTEAFFGQGTRLTVV.

J is TRBJ1-6 and V is TRBV6-6; D may be TRBD1 (5 bases). V dropped 2 bases and J dropped 5 bases, with 13 bases sitting between them. Germline lookup yields CDR1 MNHNY and CDR2 SVGAGI (reference sequence). The CDR3 is 16 residues long. The chain's CDR3 is CASSYGTGEDNSPLHF. As DNA, the CDR3 is TGTGCCAGCAGTTACGGGACCGGAGAGGATAATTCACCCCTCCACTTT.

The rearrangement links TRBV11-2 to TRBJ2-2; D not resolved. Per the germline V gene, CDR1 is SGHAT and CDR2 is FQNNGV. Trimming left V 5 bases short and J 4 bases short, with 11 bases between. The CDR3 covers 14 residues. The CDR3: CASSPTQVTGELFF. CDR3 nucleotides: TGTGCCAGCAGCCCCACTCAGGTCACCGGGGAGCTGTTTTTT.

This clone showed up just once. The J gene is TRBJ1-2, the V gene TRBV7-6; no definite D call. CDR1 and CDR2 (germline): SGHVS, FNYEAQ. The CDR3 spans 15 residues. Trimming pared 4 bases from V and 7 bases from J, leaving 19 bases between. In DNA, the CDR3 is TGTGCCAGCAGCTCATTCTCAATGGGGTACGTTGGCTACACCTTC. This gives the protein CASSSFSMGYVGYTF.

In this sample, this clone turned up a few times. The chain is built from TRBV14 and TRBJ1-1; no firm D call. Germline CDR1 is SGHDN and CDR2 is FVKESK. The V end lost 4 bases, the J end lost 5 bases, and 14 bases lay between the germline ends. The CDR3 is 14 amino acids. CDR3 amino acids: CASSLSRRGTEAFF. CDR3 sequence (DNA): TGTGCCAGCAGCCTCTCCAGGAGAGGGACTGAAGCTTTCTTT.

This clone was observed once. The chain uses TRBV2 and TRBJ1-2; the D is unclear. The germline V gene has CDR1 SNHLY and CDR2 FYNNEI. This CDR3 comprises 12 residues. Trimming took 6 bases from V and 5 from J, leaving 10 bases between them. CDR3 DNA sequence: TGTGCCAGCAGACCTGACGGTTATGGCTACACCTTC. This encodes CASRPDGYGYTF.

This clone occurred once. DNA of the CDR3: TGTGCCAGCAGTCGGGAGTCCTACAATGAGCAGTTCTTC. Protein: CASSRESYNEQFF. The chain recombines TRBV27 with TRBJ2-1; D possibly corresponds to TRBD2 (6 bases). Germline assignment: CDR1 MNHEY and CDR2 SMNVEV (reference sequence). V dropped 5 bases and J dropped 1 base, with 6 bases sitting between them. The CDR3 totals 13 residues.

The rearrangement links TRBV5-1 to TRBJ2-5; weak D call: TRBD2 (5 bases). V gave up 2 bases and J gave up 5 bases, with 16 bases separating them. Per the germline V gene, CDR1 is SGHRS and CDR2 is YFSETQ. The CDR3 covers 15 residues. DNA of the CDR3: TGCGCCAGCAGCTTCATGTGGGAGCGGTCGGAGACCCAGTACTTC. It is translated as CASSFMWERSETQYF.

This chain uses TRBV19 with TRBJ2-7; tentatively, D is TRBD2 (6 bases). Germline CDR1 reads LNHDA; CDR2 reads SQIVND (reference sequence). The V and J ends lost 3 bases and 7 bases respectively, with 13 bases between them. This CDR3 contains 13 residues. The CDR3 nucleotides are TGTGCCAGTAGTATCGGGGGTAACGGGGAGCAGTACTTC. It yields the protein CASSIGGNGEQYF.

This clone was detected only once. The genes are TRBV9 and TRBJ2-1, with D perhaps matching TRBD1 (5 bases). The CDR3 has 17 amino acids. The ends were cut back, 0 bases at V and 1 base at J, with 14 bases in the middle. Germline CDR1 reads SGDLS; CDR2 reads YYNGEE. CDR3 nucleotide sequence: TGTGCCAGCAGCGTAGCTGTCGACAGCTATTCCTACAATGAGCAGTTCTTC. Its translation: CASSVAVDSYSYNEQFF.

The J gene is TRBJ2-3, the V gene TRBV6-5; unclear D gene. V was trimmed by 4 bases and J by 5 bases, leaving 13 bases between them. The V gene's germline CDR1 is MNHEY and CDR2 SVGAGI. The CDR3 totals 14 residues. CDR3 bases: TGTGCCAGCAGTTCACGATACGTCCAAGATACGCAGTATTTT. Its protein is CASSSRYVQDTQYF.

This clone was picked up a small number of times. The sample carries other DNA sequences with the same CDR3. J is TRBJ1-6 and V is TRBV7-2, with D possibly TRBD1 on 6 matching bases. The germline V and J ends were trimmed by 1 base and 5 bases, with 9 bases remaining between them. Germline CDR1 and CDR2: SGHTA and FQGNSA. This CDR3 comprises 15 residues. For the CDR3, the DNA is TGTGCCAGCAGCTTAGTGGCAGGGGATAATTCACCCCTCCACTTT. This sequence encodes CASSLVAGDNSPLHF.

The chain uses TRBV11-2 and TRBJ2-5; tentative D call: TRBD2 (6 bases). V lost 1 base, J lost 1 base, and 19 bases lay in between. The germline gives CDR1 SGHAT, CDR2 FQNNGV. This CDR3 has 18 residues. The CDR3 DNA reads TGTGCCAGCAGCTTAGTTCCCGCGGGGCTAGCGACCCAAGAGACCCAGTACTTC. Translation gives CASSLVPAGLATQETQYF.

V is TRBV6-5 and J is TRBJ2-1; 11 bases map to TRBD2. Germline CDR1 is MNHEY and CDR2 is SVGAGI. The CDR3 consists of 15 residues. The trim removed 5 bases at V and 6 bases at J, leaving 6 bases unmatched. CDR3 sequence reads: CASSPVSGGANEQFF. The CDR3 DNA is TGTGCCAGCAGTCCAGTTAGCGGGGGGGCCAATGAGCAGTTCTTC.